Given below is one T cell receptor (beta chain) in context. This CDR3 contains 18 residues. CDR1 SGDLS and CDR2 YYNGEE come from the germline V gene. Trimming took 4 bases from V and 3 from J; bases not matched to a gene: 11. Only in-frame clones appear in the TCRdb table, and some are missing; sequencing was by immunoSEQ multiplex PCR. The top ten clones hold roughly 4% of a sample with about 150,000 clones, 80% to 95% of them seen once. This sample was taken from a study of T cell responses to AZD1222 COVID-19 vaccine. The chain recombines TRBV9 with TRBJ2-5; 14 bases match TRBD2. The material sequenced was peripheral blood, taken 28 days after the second AZD1222 dose. The TCR sequence derives from an adult who received the AZD1222 COVID-19 vaccine. This CDR3 reads CASSPRLAGGRKEETQYF. The DNA for the CDR3 is TGTGCCAGCAGCCCAAGACTAGCGGGAGGGCGTAAGGAAGAGACCCAGTACTTC. Complete variable domain (other parts from reference TRBV9 and TRBJ2-5): DSGVTQTPKHLITATGQRVTLRCSPRSGDLSVYWYQQSLDQGLQFLIQYYNGEERAKGNILERFSAQQFPDLHSELNLSSLELGDSALYFCASSPRLAGGRKEETQYFGPGTRLLVL.